This T cell receptor (beta chain) was recovered during a study of T cell responses to AZD1222 COVID-19 vaccine. Regarding this clone: Its cognate antigen is unknown.

Some clones are missing from TCRdb's copy, which holds only in-frame ones; the method was immunoSEQ multiplex PCR. The data show roughly 60,000 clones, around 80% seen once. Germline CDR1 and CDR2: PRHDT and FYEKMQ (reference sequence). The CDR3 has 13 amino acids. The ends were cut back, 0 bases at V and 5 bases at J, with 8 bases in the middle. Study findings and constraints: Vaccination with two AZD1222 doses was followed by a rise in Spike-specific TCR breadth and depth. Sampled repertoires all dated from after the peak T cell response. Mostly white British, mostly female donors; authors suggested clonal diversity may be underestimated. Within unmutated variant regions lay the reported targets of nearly half of spike-specific TCRs.

This sample comprised peripheral blood, obtained on day 0 of AZD1222 vaccination. The V gene is TRBV13, the J gene TRBJ2-7; D gene ambiguous. The TCR sequence derives from an adult in good health. The CDR3 nucleotides are TGTGCCAGCAGCTTAGGCCGAAGCAACGAGCAGTACTTC. It encodes CASSLGRSNEQYF. The full variable domain, in which reference TRBV13 and TRBJ2-7 provide the parts outside the CDR3, is AAGVIQSPRHLIKEKRETATLKCYPIPRHDTVYWYQQGPGQDPQFLISFYEKMQSDKGSIPDRFSAQQFSDYHSELNMSSLELGDSALYFCASSLGRSNEQYFGPGTRLTVT.